The 15 T cell receptor beta chains below come from one sample, sequenced in a study of T cells in Graves' hyperthyroidism and ophthalmopathy. What was amplified from RNA transcripts were TCR beta CDR3 regions. RT-PCR in the first round (using the HTBI primer set) targeted the TCR CDR3. From the multiplex PCR reads, TCRdb called clonotypes with MiXCR, one entry per CDR3 protein. This table has 750,000 to 900,000 distinct CDR3 sequences, roughly 37% appearing once. The sample consisted of blood. The receptors come from a man between 18 and 29 years old with Graves' hyperthyroidism.

This clonotype appeared a few times. The genes are TRBV6-1 and TRBJ1-1, with D perhaps TRBD1 (5 bases). This CDR3 spans 14 amino acids. Germline CDR1 is MNHNS and CDR2 is SASEGT. Trimming removed 3 bases at V and 0 bases at J, with 8 bases between. The DNA of the CDR3 is TGTGCCAGCAGTGATGACAGAATGAACACTGAAGCTTTCTTT. Protein: CASSDDRMNTEAFF.

Regarding this clonotype: Sequence at one end of the junction differs from germline and may be a read error. The CDR3: CANSSEIDSYGYTF. The CDR3, as DNA: TGTGCCAACAGCTCCGAAATTGACAGTTATGGCTACACCTTC. The chain is built from TRBV7-2 and TRBJ1-2, with a possible D match to TRBD1 (5 bases). Germline V lookup: CDR1 SGHTA, CDR2 FQGNSA. The CDR3 totals 14 residues.

The CDR3 sequence is CSARLAGGSGANVLTF. In nucleotides, the CDR3 is TGCAGTGCTCGCCTAGCGGGGGGCTCTGGGGCCAACGTCCTGACTTTC. The chain couples TRBV20-1 to TRBJ2-6, with 11 positions matching TRBD2. CDR3 length: 16 residues. Germline V CDR1 and CDR2: DFQATT, SNEGSKA (reference sequence). V gave up 5 bases and J gave up 0 bases; unmatched junction bases: 3.

This clonotype was picked up a small number of times. Since a much larger clone is just one base distant, this may be a read error. The gene calls are TRBV29-1 and TRBJ1-2, with D possibly being TRBD1 (6 bases). Per the germline V gene, CDR1 is SQVTM and CDR2 is ANQGSEA. V dropped 4 bases and J dropped 4 bases, with 13 bases sitting between them. The CDR3 extends over 13 amino acids. The CDR3 is CSVGGPRLYGYTF. Here the CDR3 DNA reads TGCAGCGTTGGGGGGCCGCGGCTCTATGGCTACACCTTC.

V gene TRBV20-1 combines with J gene TRBJ2-7, with D hard to call. Germline V gene lookup returns CDR1 DFQATT and CDR2 SNEGSKA (reference sequence). The CDR3 has 14 residues. The ends were cut back, 0 bases at V and 3 bases at J, with 12 bases in the middle. The CDR3 bases are TGCAGTGCTAGAGATCCTGTGGGCCTCTACGAGCAGTACTTC. Translation gives CSARDPVGLYEQYF.

With respect to this clonotype: The junction shows a germline mismatch at one end, possibly a read error. The chain recombines TRBV7-2 with TRBJ1-2, with 8 bases identical to TRBD1. Germline V lookup: CDR1 SGHTA, CDR2 FQGNSA. The CDR3 contains 16 residues. CDR3 DNA sequence: TGCGCCAGCAGCCAAGAGACAGGGGAGTTTGACTATGGCTACACCTTC. This codes for CASSQETGEFDYGYTF.

The chain recombines TRBV10-3 with TRBJ2-2; 9 positions match TRBD1. CDR1 and CDR2 (germline): ENHRY, SYGVKD. The J segment lost 6 bases and the V segment lost 0 bases, leaving 2 bases of the junction unmatched. The CDR3 spans 15 residues. DNA for the CDR3: TGTGCCATCAGTGAGTCGGGACAGGGTGCCGGGGAGCTGTTTTTT. It translates to CAISESGQGAGELFF.

This clonotype was picked up a small number of times. The chain has TRBV7-8 and TRBJ1-6; the D gene is possibly TRBD1 (6 bases). Trimming stripped 6 bases from V and 9 bases from J, with 18 bases between. The CDR3 length is 15 residues. The germline CDR1 and CDR2 sequences are SGHVS and FQNEAQ. This chain's CDR3 is CASSFTQGAGSPLHF. The CDR3 bases are TGTGCCAGCAGTTTCACACAGGGAGCGGGTTCACCCCTCCACTTT.

This chain joins TRBV7-6 and TRBJ1-3; a weak D match, TRBD1 (5 bases). CDR3 size: 14 residues. V gave up 5 bases and J gave up 3 bases, with 11 bases separating them. CDR1 and CDR2 from the germline V gene are SGHVS and FNYEAQ. CDR3 loop: CASSPLGGGNTIYF. The CDR3 DNA sequence: TGTGCCAGCAGCCCTCTGGGGGGTGGAAACACCATATATTTT.

The J gene is TRBJ2-7, the V gene TRBV9, with D unresolved. CDR1 SGDLS and CDR2 YYNGEE come from the germline V gene. CDR3 size: 14 residues. V shed 3 bases and J shed 7 bases, with 17 bases lying between them. The CDR3 is CASSAGSGVREQYF. Written as DNA, the CDR3 is TGTGCCAGCAGCGCAGGAAGTGGCGTTCGGGAGCAGTACTTC. Full variable domain (remainder filled in from reference TRBV9 and TRBJ2-7): DSGVTQTPKHLITATGQRVTLRCSPRSGDLSVYWYQQSLDQGLQFLIQYYNGEERAKGNILERFSAQQFPDLHSELNLSSLELGDSALYFCASSAGSGVREQYFGPGTRLTVT.

This clonotype occurred many times. V usage is TRBV19 and J usage is TRBJ1-6, with 7 bases identical to TRBD1. The germline V gene encodes CDR1 LNHDA and CDR2 SQIVND (reference sequence). The CDR3 length is 13 residues. The V gene end was trimmed by 3 bases and the J gene end by 10 bases; junction bases not matched to a gene: 3. CDR3 in amino acids: CASSMTGWSPLHF. The CDR3 region has the DNA TGTGCCAGTAGTATGACAGGGTGGTCACCCCTCCACTTT.

This clonotype turned up a few times. In DNA form, the CDR3 reads TGTGCCAGCAGCCAAGTGGGGCCCGGGGGTGGATGGAACACTGAAGCTTTCTTT. Translation gives CASSQVGPGGGWNTEAFF. The chain links TRBV11-3 to TRBJ1-1, with D possibly TRBD1 on 5 matching bases. The CDR3 is 18 residues long. The germline CDR1 and CDR2 sequences are SGHNT and YENEEA. Trimming removed 5 bases at V and 1 base at J, with 23 bases between.

V and J are TRBV20-1 and TRBJ1-5; a possible D gene is TRBD1 (6 bases). The CDR3 is made up of 14 amino acids. The V end was cut by 3 bases, the J end by 4 bases, with 13 bases between. From germline, CDR1 is DFQATT and CDR2 SNEGSKA (reference sequence). In nucleotides, the CDR3 is TGCAGTGCTAGCGGGGGGGCAAGTAATCAGCCCCAGCATTTT. This codes for CSASGGASNQPQHF.

The rearrangement joins TRBV7-2 to TRBJ1-4; tentatively, D is TRBD1 (6 bases). The germline V and J ends were trimmed by 6 bases and 5 bases, with 13 bases remaining between them. The CDR3 consists of 14 residues. CDR1 and CDR2 from the germline V gene are SGHTA and FQGNSA. This chain's CDR3 is CASSNQGRNEKLFF. CDR3 bases: TGTGCCAGCAGTAATCAGGGGCGCAATGAAAAACTGTTTTTT.

In its sample, this clonotype was seen many times. The chain recombines TRBV20-1 with TRBJ1-2; 9 nucleotides align to TRBD1. J was trimmed by 4 bases and V by 5 bases; bases with no gene match: 11. This CDR3 spans 15 amino acids. From germline, CDR1 is DFQATT and CDR2 SNEGSKA (reference sequence). CDR3: CSAEVWDRVFYGYTF. DNA for the CDR3: TGCAGTGCTGAGGTGTGGGACAGGGTATTCTATGGCTACACCTTC.